This T cell receptor (beta chain) derives from a study of blood T cell repertoires in COVID-19. Study background: Acute and convalescent COVID-19 samples came from the United States, Italy and Spain. In each case, the material was cDNA or gDNA derived from T cells, B-cell-depleted T cells, or PBMCs.

Original handling: Counts of nucleated cells, estimated from reference gene primer amplification, were obtained. The method was immunoSEQ multiplex PCR; TCRdb's version includes in-frame clones alone and lacks a portion of them. That table is the source of V, J and clone size, and D and trimming were worked out from the DNA. The table shows a few hundred thousand clones, with approximately 80% occurring only once. V shed 3 bases, J shed 2 bases, and the junction held 12 bases outside the gene matches. CDR3 length: 17 residues. Germline V CDR1 and CDR2: SGHRS, YFSETQ. This clone showed up just once. This sequence was found in a human donor in a cohort sampled during active COVID-19. V gene TRBV5-1 combines with J gene TRBJ2-7; 9 bases are a match to TRBD2. The sample comprised peripheral blood. As DNA, the CDR3 is TGCGCCAGCAGCTCGAACCCAGCGGGAGGAGGAGCCTACGAGCAGTACTTC. The encoded protein is CASSSNPAGGGAYEQYF.